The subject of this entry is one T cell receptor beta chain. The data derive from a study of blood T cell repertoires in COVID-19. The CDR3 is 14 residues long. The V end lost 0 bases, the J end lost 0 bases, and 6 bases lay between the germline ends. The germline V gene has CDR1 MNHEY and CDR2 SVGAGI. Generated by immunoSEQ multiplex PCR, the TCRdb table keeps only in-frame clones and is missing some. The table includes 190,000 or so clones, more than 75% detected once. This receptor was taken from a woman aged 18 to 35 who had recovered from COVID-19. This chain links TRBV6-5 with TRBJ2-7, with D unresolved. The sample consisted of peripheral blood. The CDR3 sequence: CASSYSSVSYEQYF. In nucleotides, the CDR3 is TGTGCCAGCAGTTACTCGTCGGTCTCCTACGAGCAGTACTTC.